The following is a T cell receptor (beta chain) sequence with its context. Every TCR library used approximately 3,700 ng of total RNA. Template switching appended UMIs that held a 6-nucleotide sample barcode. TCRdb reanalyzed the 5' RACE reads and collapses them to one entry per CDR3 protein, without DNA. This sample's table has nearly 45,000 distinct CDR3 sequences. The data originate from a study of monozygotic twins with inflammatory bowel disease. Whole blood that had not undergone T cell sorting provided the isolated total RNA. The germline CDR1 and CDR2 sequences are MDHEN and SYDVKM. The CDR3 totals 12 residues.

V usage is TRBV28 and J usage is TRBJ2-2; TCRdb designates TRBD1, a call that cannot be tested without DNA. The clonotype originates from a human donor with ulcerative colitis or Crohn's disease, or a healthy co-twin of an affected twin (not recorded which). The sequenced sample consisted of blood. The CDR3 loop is CASQGNTGELFF. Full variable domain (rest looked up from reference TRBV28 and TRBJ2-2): DVKVTQSSRYLVKRTGEKVFLECVQDMDHENMFWYRQDPGLGLRLIYFSYDVKMKEKGDIPEGYSVSREKKERFSLILESASTNQTSMYLCASQGNTGELFFGEGSRLTVL.